Listed here are 20 T cell receptor beta chains from one sample, sequenced in a study of blood T cell repertoires in COVID-19. Generated by immunoSEQ multiplex PCR, the TCRdb table keeps only in-frame clones and is missing some. The table has about 330,000 clones, 92% seen once; the top ten hold around a sixth. Sequenced input: PBMCs or T cells enriched from blood (not recorded which). The source of these receptors is a woman in her twenties or thirties who had recovered from COVID-19.

The CDR3 spells CASSQDPGQRNYGYTF. The CDR3 coding sequence is TGTGCCAGCAGCCAAGATCCGGGACAGAGGAACTATGGCTACACCTTC. The chain links TRBV3-1 (or the pseudogene TRBV3-2) to TRBJ1-2; 7 nucleotides agree with TRBD1. The trim removed 0 bases at V and 2 bases at J, leaving 6 bases unmatched. CDR3 size: 16 residues. Germline V lookup: CDR1 LGHDT, CDR2 YNNKEL (reference sequence).

The chain recombines TRBV7-2 with TRBJ2-3; 14 bases align to TRBD2. The germline V gene encodes CDR1 SGHTA and CDR2 FQGNSA. Germline trimming cut 4 bases from V and 4 bases from J; bases unmatched to any gene: 4. The CDR3 loop spans 16 amino acids. Here the CDR3 reads CASSSGLAGEADTQYF. As DNA, the CDR3 is TGTGCCAGCAGCTCGGGACTAGCGGGAGAAGCAGATACGCAGTATTTT.

There are a few counts of this clone. The chain carries TRBV29-1 and TRBJ1-5; 8 bases match TRBD1. Trimming cost V 7 bases and J 9 bases; bases outside gene matches: 8. The CDR3 is 12 amino acids. From germline, CDR1 is SQVTM and CDR2 ANQGSEA. The CDR3 DNA reads TGCAGCGCCGGGGGACAGGACGGGCCCCAGCATTTT. It translates to CSAGGQDGPQHF.

This clone occurred once. Other DNA sequences of this sample code for an identical CDR3. This chain connects TRBV19 to TRBJ2-3; D uncertain. The germline V gene has CDR1 LNHDA and CDR2 SQIVND (reference sequence). This CDR3 is built from 13 residues. V was shortened by 3 bases and J by 1 base, with 5 bases between the two germline ends. The CDR3 spells CASSIAGTDTQYF. In DNA form, the CDR3 reads TGTGCCAGTAGTATTGCAGGCACAGATACGCAGTATTTT.

The rearrangement links TRBV6-2 or TRBV6-3 to TRBJ2-7; 8 nucleotides match TRBD2. Germline V lookup: CDR1 MNHEY, CDR2 SVGEGT. This CDR3 is 16 amino acids long. J lost 3 bases, V lost 2 bases, and 9 bases had no gene match. CDR3 nucleotides: TGTGCCAGCAGTTACGGCACCTCGGGGGGGAGCTACGAGCAGTACTTC. Encoded protein: CASSYGTSGGSYEQYF.

The chain has TRBV7-2 and TRBJ2-7; tentative D call: TRBD2 (5 bases). CDR3 length: 13 amino acids. Trimming removed 2 bases from V and 4 bases from J, with 9 bases in between. Germline loops: CDR1 SGHTA, CDR2 FQGNSA. The CDR3 DNA sequence: TGTGCCAGCAGCTTATGGACTGGGTACGAGCAGTACTTC. As protein: CASSLWTGYEQYF. The complete variable domain, with remaining parts taken from reference TRBV7-2 and TRBJ2-7, reads GAGVSQSPSNKVTEKGKDVELRCDPISGHTALYWYRQSLGQGLEFLIYFQGNSAPDKSGLPSDRFSAERTGGSVSTLTIQRTQQEDSAVYLCASSLWTGYEQYFGPGTRLTVT.

The V call is TRBV10-3, the J call TRBJ2-1; 10 nucleotides match TRBD1. This CDR3 contains 16 residues. From germline, CDR1 is ENHRY and CDR2 SYGVKD. The ends lost 5 bases at V and 7 bases at J; junction bases unmatched: 11. The CDR3 nucleotides read TGTGCCATCAGTACCATGCCGGGACAGGGGTCTAATGAGCAGTTCTTC. This gives the protein CAISTMPGQGSNEQFF.

This clone was seen only a few times. This chain connects TRBV6-2 or TRBV6-3 to TRBJ2-7, with 9 positions matching TRBD2. The V and J ends lost 2 bases and 6 bases, in that order; junction bases with no gene match: 5. Germline values: CDR1 MNHEY, CDR2 SVGEGT. The CDR3 extends over 14 amino acids. The chain's CDR3 is CASSYAGGPGEQYF. The CDR3 DNA reads TGTGCCAGCAGTTACGCGGGAGGGCCGGGCGAGCAGTACTTC.

For the CDR3, the DNA is TGTGCCAGCAGCTTAGGGCGGTCCTCGAACACTGAAGCTTTCTTT. Translated: CASSLGRSSNTEAFF. The rearrangement links TRBV11-3 to TRBJ1-1; D call uncertain. The CDR3 consists of 15 residues. Germline CDR1 and CDR2: SGHNT and YENEEA. The V end lost 1 base, the J end lost 1 base, and 10 bases lay between the germline ends.

The chain couples TRBV19 to TRBJ1-4, with D possibly matching TRBD1 (5 bases). The CDR3 covers 12 residues. Trimming pared 4 bases from V and 12 bases from J, leaving 12 bases between. In germline, CDR1 is LNHDA, CDR2 SQIVND (reference sequence). The CDR3 DNA reads as TGTGCCAGTAGTACTCCGGGACTCGAACTGTTTTTT. It encodes CASSTPGLELFF. Based on the CDR3 plus reference TRBV19 and TRBJ1-4, the full variable domain is DGGITQSPKYLFRKEGQNVTLSCEQNLNHDAMYWYRQDPGQGLRLIYYSQIVNDFQKGDIAEGYSVSREKKESFPLTVTSAQKNPTAFYLCASSTPGLELFFGSGTQLSVL.

This clone showed up just once. The rearrangement links TRBV3-1 (or the pseudogene TRBV3-2) to TRBJ2-1, with 10 bases fitting TRBD2. Germline V CDR1 and CDR2: LGHDT, YNNKEL (reference sequence). This CDR3 has 14 amino acids. Trimming removed 3 bases from V and 8 bases from J; junction bases left unmatched: 4. The CDR3 DNA reads TGTGCCAGCAGCCATCTGCTAGCGGGAGATGAGCAGTTCTTC. Protein sequence: CASSHLLAGDEQFF.

This chain links TRBV7-2 with TRBJ1-2; D is possibly TRBD1 (5 bases). Germline V lookup: CDR1 SGHTA, CDR2 FQGNSA. This CDR3 spans 14 amino acids. Trimming pared 3 bases from V and 5 bases from J, leaving 13 bases between. CDR3 region: CASSLEAGPYGYTF. The CDR3, as DNA: TGTGCCAGCAGCTTGGAAGCGGGGCCTTATGGCTACACCTTC.

The CDR3 DNA reads as TGTGCCAGTAGTATCTTACAGGGGGCAGGAACCGGGGAGCTGTTTTTT. It yields the protein CASSILQGAGTGELFF. The chain carries TRBV19 and TRBJ2-2; 9 bases match TRBD1. The CDR3 is 16 amino acids. CDR1 is LNHDA, CDR2 SQIVND, per germline (reference sequence). The V gene end was trimmed by 3 bases and the J gene end by 5 bases; junction bases not matched to a gene: 7.

This rearrangement joins TRBV7-3 to TRBJ2-2; TRBD2 aligns across 11 bases. V was clipped by 5 bases and J by 4 bases; unmatched bases: 3. The CDR3 totals 15 residues. Germline assignment: CDR1 SGHTA and CDR2 FQGTGA. The CDR3 DNA is TGTGCCAGCAGCGCCCTAGCGGGGGGCACCGGGGAGCTGTTTTTT. Its protein is CASSALAGGTGELFF. Full variable domain (missing parts from reference TRBV7-3 and TRBJ2-2): GAGVSQTPSNKVTEKGKYVELRCDPISGHTALYWYRQSLGQGPEFLIYFQGTGAADDSGLPNDRFFAVRPEGSVSTLKIQRTERGDSAVYLCASSALAGGTGELFFGEGSRLTVL.

CDR3 sequence reads: CSASEGAKREKLFF. The CDR3 coding sequence is TGCAGTGCTAGTGAGGGGGCAAAGCGGGAAAAACTGTTTTTT. V gene TRBV20-1 combines with J gene TRBJ1-4; TRBD1 matches at 7 bases. The CDR3 is made up of 14 amino acids. The junction had 9 bases not matched to a gene; V was cut back by 3 bases and J by 8 bases. CDR1 is DFQATT and CDR2 is SNEGSKA in the germline V gene (reference sequence).

The chain has TRBV6-5 and TRBJ1-6; D is unclear. The length of the CDR3 is 15 residues. Trimming cost V 2 bases and J 4 bases, with 9 bases left between them. Germline V gene lookup returns CDR1 MNHEY and CDR2 SVGAGI. DNA of the CDR3: TGTGCCAGCAGTTACATTCGGGATTATAATTCACCCCTCCACTTT. Translated, it gives CASSYIRDYNSPLHF.

This chain uses TRBV7-9 with TRBJ2-1; 10 bases match TRBD1. Germline V gene lookup returns CDR1 SEHNR and CDR2 FQNEAQ (reference sequence). CDR3 length: 14 amino acids. V shed 8 bases, J shed 7 bases, and the junction held 8 bases outside the gene matches. This CDR3 is CASGRDRGSNEQFF. CDR3 sequence (DNA): TGTGCCAGCGGGAGGGACAGGGGCAGTAATGAGCAGTTCTTC.

The chain uses TRBV18 and TRBJ2-1; TRBD2 might be the D (7 bases). Looked up from germline, CDR1 is KGHSH and CDR2 is LQKENI. Trimming shortened V by 2 bases and J by 6 bases, and 14 bases separated the two germline ends. The CDR3 is 15 amino acids. Here the CDR3 reads CASSPEGGAFNEQFF. DNA for the CDR3: TGTGCCAGCTCACCAGAGGGGGGGGCCTTCAATGAGCAGTTCTTC.

The chain recombines TRBV28 with TRBJ1-3; D is possibly TRBD1 (5 bases). Trimming cost V 8 bases and J 0 bases, with 11 bases left between them. The CDR3 spans 14 residues. CDR1 MDHEN and CDR2 SYDVKM come from the germline V gene. In DNA, the CDR3 is TGTGCCAGCGGGGCGGCCAGCTCTGGAAACACCATATATTTT. It encodes CASGAASSGNTIYF.

The rearrangement joins TRBV29-1 to TRBJ2-7; tentatively, D is TRBD1 (6 bases). V was clipped by 5 bases and J by 2 bases, with 22 bases between them. From germline, CDR1 is SQVTM and CDR2 ANQGSEA. The CDR3 is made up of 16 amino acids. The DNA of the CDR3 is TGCAGCGTTTACCGAAACACAGGGTTATTTACCTACGAGCAGTACTTC. Protein: CSVYRNTGLFTYEQYF.